This T cell receptor beta chain originates from a study of cytomegalovirus exposure and HLA in healthy donors. Findings and caveats of the study: There were several of the most significant clusters that appeared linked to common viral pathogens in a later analysis. Immune exposure information available was restricted to CMV serostatus.

With respect to this clone: What it binds is not known.

Likely unrecorded immune exposures existed in these nominally healthy donors. The PCR employed 60 Vbeta primers together with 13 Jbeta primers. Profiling relied on immunoSEQ multiplex PCR, and the TCRdb table lists in-frame clones only, not all of them. This table has over 70,000 clones, 75% to 85% appearing once. The sequenced sample consisted of PBMCs. The receptor was derived from a man in his forties or fifties in good health and CMV-seropositive.

The CDR3: CASSYSRGEGRYNEQFF. The CDR3 DNA sequence: TGTGCCAGCAGCTACAGCCGGGGGGAGGGGAGATACAATGAGCAGTTCTTC. V and J are TRBV5-5 and TRBJ2-1; 7 bases align to TRBD2. CDR3 length: 17 residues. Per germline, CDR1 SGHKS and CDR2 YYEKEE (reference sequence). V shed 3 bases, J shed 4 bases, and the junction held 13 bases outside the gene matches.